A single sample is the source of the 5 T cell receptor beta chains below, sequenced in a study of T cells after yellow fever vaccination (dated by TCRdb to between 2017 and 2020). The treatment or condition label, as the study defines it: live attenuated yellow fever vaccine strain. Preparation of the library involved 5' RACE. This sample was sequenced with an Illumina NovaSeq 6000. TCRdb reanalyzed the raw reads on its own, using fastp at Q25 for trimming and MiXCR for clone calling, and kept in-frame beta chains. CDR3 protein duplicates are merged, each entry listing the most common genes and DNA. Here the sample has some 320,000 distinct CDR3 sequences; approximately 4% occur a single time. The ten largest account for around 24% of the sample. Sample: PBMCs, taken 5 days after the yellow fever booster vaccination. The receptors here all came from a man aged 18 to 29 who received the YFV17D yellow fever vaccine.

This chain joins TRBV7-2 and TRBJ2-7; 7 bases fit TRBD1. The CDR3 consists of 13 residues. The V gene end was trimmed by 3 bases and the J gene end by 4 bases; junction bases not matched to a gene: 3. CDR1 is SGHTA, CDR2 FQGNSA, per germline. The CDR3 DNA sequence: TGTGCCAGCAGCTTTTTACAGGGGTACGAGCAGTACGTC. As protein: CASSFLQGYEQYV.

This clonotype came up a few times. This chain links TRBV5-6 with TRBJ2-3; D is ambiguous. The CDR3 contains 15 residues. CDR1 and CDR2 from the germline V gene are SGHDT and YYEEEE. The ends were cut back, 0 bases at V and 0 bases at J, with 8 bases in the middle. The CDR3 nucleotides read TGTGCCAGCAGCTTGGAACAGTATAGCACAGATACGCAGTATTTT. Residues: CASSLEQYSTDTQYF.

This clonotype showed up many times. This chain joins TRBV5-1 and TRBJ2-3, with D uncertain. Germline V CDR1 and CDR2: SGHRS, YFSETQ. This CDR3 comprises 12 residues. V was pared by 5 bases and J by 4 bases, with 8 bases between. The CDR3 region has the DNA TGCGCCAGCAGGCGGACCGCAGATACGCAGTATTTT. It specifies CASRRTADTQYF. The full variable domain, its missing parts supplied by reference TRBV5-1 and TRBJ2-3, is KAGVTQTPRYLIKTRGQQVTLSCSPISGHRSVSWYQQTPGQGLQFLFEYFSETQRNKGNFPGRFSGRQFSNSRSEMNVSTLELGDSALYLCASRRTADTQYFGPGTRLTVL.

The chain uses TRBV5-1 and TRBJ1-4; 7 bases line up with TRBD1. CDR3 length equals 13 residues. Germline CDR1 and CDR2: SGHRS and YFSETQ. After removal of 7 bases from V and 6 bases from J, the junction contained 6 bases not matched to a gene. The CDR3 DNA reads TGCGCCAGCGGAGAAGGGACAGATGAAAAACTGTTTTTT. This gives the protein CASGEGTDEKLFF.

This clonotype has more than one count but fewer than ten. This rearrangement joins TRBV6-5 to TRBJ1-3; D unclear. The germline V and J ends were trimmed by 7 bases and 3 bases, with 10 bases remaining between them. This CDR3 spans 13 amino acids. Germline CDR1 is MNHEY and CDR2 is SVGAGI. The CDR3 DNA reads TGTGCCAGCATTGACGGACTTGGAAACACCATATATTTT. It translates to CASIDGLGNTIYF.